This passage covers 2 T cell receptor beta chains from one sample sequenced in a study of T-cell memory formation after mild COVID-19. One entry per CDR3 protein, called by TCRdb with MiXCR from the 5' RACE reads. Of roughly 600,000 distinct CDR3 sequences listed, roughly 18% are singletons. The sequenced sample consisted of PBMCs or a T cell subset sorted from them (not recorded which). The receptors originated from an adult woman who had mild COVID-19 (a few samples of this study predate the infection). Cell type and time point are not known.

The genes are TRBV23-1 and TRBJ2-7, with D perhaps matching TRBD1 (5 bases). TRBV23-1 is flagged as an ORF with uncertain function. V lost 6 bases and J 9 bases, leaving 6 bases between the germline ends. The CDR3 contains 9 residues. CDR3 loop: CASRQGQYF. The CDR3 nucleotides read TGCGCCAGCAGGCAGGGGCAGTACTTC.

The rearrangement joins TRBV19 to TRBJ2-1; 9 positions match TRBD2. From germline, CDR1 is LNHDA and CDR2 SQIVND (reference sequence). V lost 6 bases, J lost 3 bases, and 6 bases stayed unmatched. This CDR3 has 15 residues. In nucleotides, the CDR3 is TGTGCCAGTAGCGTAGCGGGAGTTTACTACAATGAGCAGTTCTTC. Translated, it gives CASSVAGVYYNEQFF.